This T cell receptor (beta chain) was recorded in a study of T cell responses to AZD1222 COVID-19 vaccine (dated by TCRdb to about 2021). About the investigation overall: A total of 230 to 250 trial participants underwent TCR sequencing, of whom 200 to 220 had received two doses of AZD1222 and approximately 25 had received two doses of the MenACWY control vaccine. Trial participants were enrolled by age into 18-55, 56-69 and 70-plus year subgroups, with 148, 28 and 57 TCR-sequenced participants respectively. The paper's findings and limits, for the study overall: Vaccine-associated CD4 TCRs spanned the whole spike protein, with dominant responses in regions 160-218 and 743-854. Reportedly, close to half of the unique spike-specific TCRs recognized epitopes lying outside the regions that are mutated in the B.1.351 and B.1.1.7 variants. Participants were mostly white British, with more females than males. The authors suggested clonal diversity may have been underestimated. No day 14 peak-response samples were available, so repertoires were characterized only after the peak T cell response. After two AZD1222 doses, spike-specific TCR breadth and depth were significantly higher than at day 0 and than in MenACWY recipients. In the small 56-69-year group, the increase in depth fell short of significance, most likely because of low power. Conclusions about previously exposed vaccinees were limited because only a handful of AZD1222 recipients were SARS-CoV-2 seropositive at baseline.

The CDR3 regions of human TCRbeta chains were analyzed by immunosequencing. The authors' pipeline ran thus. Repertoire TCRs were checked for matches against a reference library of SARS-CoV-2-specific TCRs that had been generated using the MIRA antigen-specificity platform. Breadth meant the fraction of unique TCRs that were SARS-CoV-2-associated, whereas depth meant the fraction of total T cells that were SARS-CoV-2-associated. Using the MIRA data, each spike-specific TCR was assigned both to the spike region to which the TCR was reactive and to a CD4 or CD8 class. Log10-transformed breadth and depth values were compared by one-way ANOVA with Sidak's multiple comparisons tests. TCRdb carries this immuneACCESS record with in-frame sequences only. Its versions omit some clonotypes, under half of them owing to an unresolved V gene in the studies checked, with the rest unexplained. That table is the source of V, J and clone size, and D and trimming were worked out from the DNA. The sample data list tens of thousands of clones, and about 92% of these were observed just once. The top ten clones comprise around 4.5% of the sample.

Comments on this clone: The antigen this receptor binds is unknown. Per-nucleotide qualities are absent, and no much larger clonotype sits a single base away.

The time point label, as the study defines it: about 28 days (+/-7) after the second vaccine dose. Because spike-specific TCR depth and breadth did not differ between the two schedules, AZD1222 recipients who got a second dose at roughly 4 weeks were pooled with those who got a second dose at roughly 12 weeks. Vaccinee samples were obtained from the UK trials COV001 and COV002, which included a single-blind randomized controlled phase 2/3 trial of AZD1222 (ChAdOx1 nCoV-19) in healthy adults. For TCRbeta chain sequencing, PBMC samples were collected from trial participants at day 0 and at day 28 after the second dose. CDR1 and CDR2 (ENHRY, SYGVKD) derive from the germline V gene. V gives up 8 bases and J gives up 4 bases, and the segment between their germline ends measures 15 bases. Taken from cysteine to phenylalanine, the CDR3 has 14 residues. Just the 42-base CDR3 DNA is kept, in frame starting at base 1.

The sample in question was peripheral blood, obtained 28 days after the second AZD1222 dose. This chain joins TRBV10-3 to TRBJ1-5, with a weak D call of TRBD1 (6 bases match). The origin of this receptor is an adult who received the AZD1222 COVID-19 vaccine. The CDR3 protein sequence reads: CAIGRGPGNQPQHF. The sequenced DNA is TGTGCCATCGGGCGGGGGCCCGGGAATCAGCCCCAGCATTTT.